A single sample gave rise to the 23 T cell receptor beta chains below, sequenced in a study of T cells in narcolepsy. TCRdb's table, derived via immunoSEQ multiplex PCR, lists solely in-frame clones and lacks some. The sample lists around 19,000 clones; less than 90% were seen once. Sequencing used memory (CD45RA-) CD4+ T cells from blood. These receptors originate from a human donor in good health.

This clone showed up just a few times. This rearrangement joins TRBV18 to TRBJ1-4; D gene uncertain. Germline V gives CDR1 KGHSH, CDR2 LQKENI. Deletions cut 2 bases from V and 7 bases from J, with 8 bases between. The CDR3 length is 13 residues. DNA of the CDR3: TGTGCCAGCTCACCAGGGAATTTTGAAAAACTGTTTTTT. Translated, it gives CASSPGNFEKLFF. The whole variable domain, filled in from reference TRBV18 and TRBJ1-4, reads NAGVMQNPRHLVRRRGQEARLRCSPMKGHSHVYWYRQLPEEGLKFMVYLQKENIIDESGMPKERFSAEFPKEGPSILRIQQVVRGDSAAYFCASSPGNFEKLFFGSGTQLSVL.

As for this clone: Sequence at one end of the junction differs from germline and may be a read error. CDR3 in amino acids: CASSLSGGSQEIQYF. The CDR3 DNA reads TGTGCCAGCAGCCTTAGCGGGGGGTCGCAAGAGATCCAGTACTTC. The gene calls are TRBV7-8 and TRBJ2-5, with 10 nucleotides matching TRBD2. This CDR3 region has 15 residues. The germline CDR1 and CDR2 sequences are SGHVS and FQNEAQ.

The J gene is TRBJ2-5, the V gene TRBV5-1; the D gene is possibly TRBD2 (6 bases). CDR1 is SGHRS and CDR2 is YFSETQ in the germline V gene. This CDR3 comprises 15 residues. Between the trimmed V and J ends, which lost 0 bases and 5 bases, there was a span of 14 bases. The CDR3 sequence: CASSLVAGGAETQYF. As DNA, the CDR3 is TGCGCCAGCAGCTTGGTCGCCGGAGGGGCGGAGACCCAGTACTTC.

As regards this clone: Germline is not matched at one junction end, which may reflect a read error. V gene TRBV7-7 combines with J gene TRBJ2-1; 11 bases line up with TRBD2. In germline, CDR1 is SSHAT, CDR2 FNYEAQ (reference sequence). This CDR3 is 15 amino acids long. The CDR3 here is CASSPGLAVYNEQFF. In nucleotides, the CDR3 is TGTGCTAGCAGCCCGGGACTAGCGGTTTACAATGAGCAGTTCTTC.

This sequence joins TRBV7-3 and TRBJ1-2; a possible D gene is TRBD1 (5 bases). The CDR3 has 14 residues. The germline V gene has CDR1 SGHTA and CDR2 FQGTGA. With 9 bases removed from V and 8 bases from J, the gap between germline ends came to 22 bases. CDR3 sequence reads: CASHTGTLTGGYTF. The CDR3 DNA is TGTGCCAGTCATACCGGGACCCTTACCGGGGGCTACACCTTC.

As DNA, the CDR3 is TGCAGCGTCTCTCTGGGGCAGGCGAACACTGAAGCTTTCTTT. This gives the protein CSVSLGQANTEAFF. V and J are TRBV29-1 and TRBJ1-1; possibly TRBD1 for D (5 bases). The CDR3 runs 14 residues. Germline V gene lookup returns CDR1 SQVTM and CDR2 ANQGSEA. The ends were cut back, 6 bases at V and 1 base at J, with 15 bases in the middle.

This clone was picked up a small number of times. V usage is TRBV4-1 and J usage is TRBJ2-3; D perhaps matches TRBD2 (7 bases). CDR1 is MGHRA, CDR2 YSYEKL, per germline. CDR3 length equals 17 residues. Trimming stripped 0 bases from V and 4 bases from J, with 17 bases between. In DNA form, the CDR3 reads TGCGCCAGCAGCCAAGACCCCCGGGGGGCGGCGGCAGATACGCAGTATTTT. This codes for CASSQDPRGAAADTQYF.

The rearrangement joins TRBV7-2 to TRBJ1-5; 8 nucleotides align to TRBD1. The germline gives CDR1 SGHTA, CDR2 FQGNSA. The CDR3 covers 15 residues. Trimming at V came to 1 base and at J to 6 bases, leaving 5 bases not matched to a gene. The CDR3 DNA follows: TGTGCCAGCAGCTTAGTGGCAGGGGGCCTTCAGCCCCAGCATTTT. This translates into CASSLVAGGLQPQHF.

V usage is TRBV11-3 and J usage is TRBJ1-1; D gene unclear. V was pared by 6 bases and J by 0 bases, with 8 bases between. The germline V gene has CDR1 SGHNT and CDR2 YENEEA. The CDR3 length is 13 residues. CDR3 in amino acids: CASSSGLNTEAFF. The CDR3 DNA is TGTGCCAGCAGTTCCGGTTTGAACACTGAAGCTTTCTTT.

The rearrangement uses TRBV6-5 and TRBJ2-7; D tentatively fits TRBD1 or TRBD2 (5 bases each). The CDR3 contains 15 residues. Germline V CDR1 and CDR2: MNHEY, SVGAGI. V was pared by 2 bases and J by 3 bases, with 14 bases between. The CDR3 region is CASSYQVGPSYEQYF. As DNA, the CDR3 is TGTGCCAGCAGTTACCAAGTGGGACCGAGCTACGAGCAGTACTTC.

J is TRBJ1-5 and V is TRBV6-5; 8 bases are shared with TRBD1. V was pared by 7 bases and J by 7 bases, with 12 bases of the junction left unmatched. The CDR3 length is 15 residues. Germline V gene sequence: CDR1 MNHEY, CDR2 SVGAGI. Here the CDR3 DNA reads TGTGCCAGCATTGGAACAGGGGGTTTTGGGCAGCCCCAGCATTTT. The encoded protein is CASIGTGGFGQPQHF.

This clone turned up a few times. The chain recombines TRBV7-2 with TRBJ1-1; D remains unclear. CDR1 is SGHTA and CDR2 is FQGNSA in the germline V gene. The CDR3 loop spans 13 amino acids. V dropped 5 bases and J dropped 9 bases, with 16 bases sitting between them. CDR3: CASSTGRGYKAFF. The CDR3 DNA is TGTGCCAGCAGCACCGGGCGAGGGTATAAAGCTTTCTTT.

J is TRBJ1-2 and V is TRBV28; no clear D. V lost 7 bases, J lost 4 bases, and 13 bases lay in between. The CDR3 has 13 amino acids. CDR1 is MDHEN, CDR2 SYDVKM, per germline. The CDR3: CASKLGIPYGYTF. The CDR3 region has the DNA TGTGCCAGCAAATTAGGGATCCCCTATGGCTACACCTTC.

The genes are TRBV7-2 and TRBJ1-1; 7 bases fit TRBD1. The CDR3 is 14 residues long. The V and J ends lost 5 bases and 4 bases, in that order; junction bases with no gene match: 7. Per germline, CDR1 SGHTA and CDR2 FQGNSA. CDR3 coding DNA: TGTGCCAGCAGCCAGGGGGGCCGAGGCACTGAAGCTTTCTTT. This gives the protein CASSQGGRGTEAFF.

The rearrangement joins TRBV5-1 to TRBJ2-3; D remains unclear. This CDR3 spans 16 amino acids. Trimming took 0 bases from V and 0 from J, leaving 11 bases between them. Germline V gene data show CDR1 as SGHRS and CDR2 as YFSETQ. The CDR3 DNA reads TGCGCCAGCAGCTTGGGGGCAGGATGGAGCACAGATACGCAGTATTTT. Translating gives CASSLGAGWSTDTQYF.

This clone turned up a few times. CDR3 sequence (DNA): TGTGCCAGCAGCAACAGACGTTGGACGGGAGGTCCCTACAATGAGCAGTTCTTC. Its protein is CASSNRRWTGGPYNEQFF. The V gene is TRBV11-2, the J gene TRBJ2-1, with 7 bases identical to TRBD2. The germline CDR1 and CDR2 sequences are SGHAT and FQNNGV. V lost 5 bases, J lost 2 bases, and 15 bases stayed unmatched. The CDR3 is 18 residues long.

This chain links TRBV6-5 with TRBJ1-5; no clear D. V lost 2 bases and J 9 bases, leaving 5 bases between the germline ends. The CDR3 runs 11 residues. Germline V gene sequence: CDR1 MNHEY, CDR2 SVGAGI. CDR3 DNA: TGTGCCAGCAGTTACATGGGGCCCCAGCATTTT. Residues: CASSYMGPQHF.

The chain employs TRBV4-3 and TRBJ1-5; D is unresolved. The CDR3 length is 13 residues. V was cut by 5 bases and J by 5 bases, with 10 bases left in between. Germline V CDR1 and CDR2: LGHNA, YSLEER. The CDR3 region has the DNA TGCGCCAGCAGCGAAAGGATAGATCAGCCCCAGCATTTT. It translates to CASSERIDQPQHF.

The rearrangement uses TRBV5-4 and TRBJ2-2, with TRBD1 identical over 10 bases. V gave up 4 bases and J gave up 4 bases; unmatched junction bases: 4. Germline CDR1 reads SGHNT; CDR2 reads YYREEE (reference sequence). The CDR3 length is 15 residues. The CDR3 reads CASSPGTGVTGELFF. In nucleotides, the CDR3 is TGTGCCAGCAGCCCCGGGACAGGGGTCACCGGGGAGCTGTTTTTT.

The V gene is TRBV6-5, the J gene TRBJ2-5; D is possibly TRBD2 (6 bases). There are 15 residues in the CDR3. CDR1 and CDR2 (germline): MNHEY, SVGAGI. Trimming stripped 6 bases from V and 2 bases from J, with 16 bases between. The CDR3: CASRYSGATQETQYF. The CDR3 DNA is TGTGCCAGCAGGTATAGCGGTGCCACTCAAGAGACCCAGTACTTC.

The chain couples TRBV7-2 to TRBJ2-7; 7 bases agree with TRBD2. Germline CDR1 and CDR2: SGHTA and FQGNSA. V lost 2 bases to trimming and J lost 6 bases; unmatched junction nucleotides: 7. The CDR3 is made up of 14 amino acids. The CDR3: CASSLSGKPTEQYF. The DNA for the CDR3 is TGTGCCAGCAGCTTAAGCGGGAAGCCAACCGAGCAGTACTTC. Full variable domain (remainder filled in from reference TRBV7-2 and TRBJ2-7): GAGVSQSPSNKVTEKGKDVELRCDPISGHTALYWYRQSLGQGLEFLIYFQGNSAPDKSGLPSDRFSAERTGGSVSTLTIQRTQQEDSAVYLCASSLSGKPTEQYFGPGTRLTVT.

This clone was counted only a few times. The chain is built from TRBV4-1 and TRBJ2-1; the D gene is possibly TRBD2 (6 bases). Between the trimmed V and J ends, which lost 3 bases and 10 bases, there was a span of 13 bases. CDR1 is MGHRA, CDR2 YSYEKL, per germline. The CDR3 length is 13 residues. CDR3 region: CASSHPERVEQFF. The CDR3 DNA sequence: TGCGCCAGCAGCCACCCAGAGCGGGTCGAGCAGTTCTTC.

The chain is built from TRBV2 and TRBJ1-5, with a weak D call TRBD1 (6 bases). In germline, CDR1 is SNHLY, CDR2 FYNNEI. V was clipped by 1 base and J by 3 bases, with 10 bases between them. This CDR3 has 15 residues. CDR3 nucleotides: TGTGCCAGCAGTGAAGGATGGGGGGCCAATCAGCCCCAGCATTTT. As protein: CASSEGWGANQPQHF.